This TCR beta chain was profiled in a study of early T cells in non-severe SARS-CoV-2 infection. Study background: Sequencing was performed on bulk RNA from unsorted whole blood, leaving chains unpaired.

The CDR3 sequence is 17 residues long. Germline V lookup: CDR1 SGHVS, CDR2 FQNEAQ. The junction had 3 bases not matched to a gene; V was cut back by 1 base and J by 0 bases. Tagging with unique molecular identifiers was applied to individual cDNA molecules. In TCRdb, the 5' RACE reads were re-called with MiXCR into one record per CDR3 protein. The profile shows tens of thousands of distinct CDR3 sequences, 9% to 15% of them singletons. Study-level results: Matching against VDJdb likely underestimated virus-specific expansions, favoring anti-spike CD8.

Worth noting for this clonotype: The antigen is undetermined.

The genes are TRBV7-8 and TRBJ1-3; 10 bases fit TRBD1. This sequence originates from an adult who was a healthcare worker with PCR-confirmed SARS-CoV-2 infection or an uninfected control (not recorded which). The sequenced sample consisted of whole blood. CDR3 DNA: TGTGCCAGCAGCTTAGGGACAGGGGGTTTCTCTGGAAACACCATATATTTT. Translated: CASSLGTGGFSGNTIYF.